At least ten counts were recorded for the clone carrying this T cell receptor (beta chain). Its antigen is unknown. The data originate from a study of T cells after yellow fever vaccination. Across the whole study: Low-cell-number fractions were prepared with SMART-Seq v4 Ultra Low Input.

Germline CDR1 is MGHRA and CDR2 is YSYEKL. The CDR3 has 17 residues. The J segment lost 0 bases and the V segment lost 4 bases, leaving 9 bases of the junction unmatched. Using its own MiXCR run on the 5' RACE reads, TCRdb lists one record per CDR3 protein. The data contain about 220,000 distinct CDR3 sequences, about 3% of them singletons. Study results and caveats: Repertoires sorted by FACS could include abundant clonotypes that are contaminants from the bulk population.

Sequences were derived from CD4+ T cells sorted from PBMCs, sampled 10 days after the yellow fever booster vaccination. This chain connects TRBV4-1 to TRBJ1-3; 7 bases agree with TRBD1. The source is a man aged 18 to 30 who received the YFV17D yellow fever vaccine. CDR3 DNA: TGCGCCAGCAGCCGCCAACCGGGACAGTCCTCTGGAAACACCATATATTTT. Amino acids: CASSRQPGQSSGNTIYF.